This TCR beta chain was retrieved from a study of blood T cell repertoires in COVID-19. Looking at the study overall: Italy, Spain and the United States were the sources of the convalescent and acute COVID-19 samples. From T cells, B-cell-depleted T cells, or PBMCs came the material, which was cDNA or gDNA.

As originally analysed: Reference gene primers were amplified, and this amplification served to estimate nucleated cell counts. TCRdb's table, derived via immunoSEQ multiplex PCR, lists solely in-frame clones and lacks some. V and J calls and clone size come straight from that table; D and trimming were deduced from the DNA. The sample shows under 200,000 clones, roughly 90% of them seen only once. One Seattle source followed patients from active infection through their disease course. Germline lookup yields CDR1 SGHNT and CDR2 YYREEE (reference sequence). The CDR3 length is 13 residues. Germline trimming cut 4 bases from V and 6 bases from J; bases unmatched to any gene: 5.

The receptor comes from a woman aged 60-70 years with COVID-19, enrolled during active disease. Sequencing was carried out using peripheral blood. The chain recombines TRBV5-4 with TRBJ1-2, with 8 nucleotides matching TRBD1. The CDR3 region has the DNA TGTGCCAGCAGCCCCAGGGGGCCCCATGGCTACACCTTC. Translated, it gives CASSPRGPHGYTF.